This T cell receptor beta chain was recorded in a study of shared clonotypes between healthy human individuals. CDR3 length: 15 residues. Trimming stripped 2 bases from V and 4 bases from J, with 12 bases between. Germline assignment: CDR1 SGHRS and CDR2 YFSETQ. TCRdb's copy holds only in-frame clones and misses some; the assay was immunoSEQ multiplex PCR. The table includes over 2 million clones, 85% to 95% detected once. The donors were adults (healthy and HIV-negative) with no recent acute infections or vaccinations. Comment on this clone: Other DNA variants within this sample encode the same CDR3.

The source material was naive CD4+ T cells sorted from blood. Indicated subset: CD45RA+ positively selected. The receptor comes from a young man in good health. This rearrangement joins TRBV5-1 to TRBJ2-2; D might be TRBD2 (6 bases). This CDR3 is CASSLGGLGTGELFF. The CDR3 DNA sequence: TGCGCCAGCAGCTTAGGAGGGCTCGGCACCGGGGAGCTGTTTTTT.